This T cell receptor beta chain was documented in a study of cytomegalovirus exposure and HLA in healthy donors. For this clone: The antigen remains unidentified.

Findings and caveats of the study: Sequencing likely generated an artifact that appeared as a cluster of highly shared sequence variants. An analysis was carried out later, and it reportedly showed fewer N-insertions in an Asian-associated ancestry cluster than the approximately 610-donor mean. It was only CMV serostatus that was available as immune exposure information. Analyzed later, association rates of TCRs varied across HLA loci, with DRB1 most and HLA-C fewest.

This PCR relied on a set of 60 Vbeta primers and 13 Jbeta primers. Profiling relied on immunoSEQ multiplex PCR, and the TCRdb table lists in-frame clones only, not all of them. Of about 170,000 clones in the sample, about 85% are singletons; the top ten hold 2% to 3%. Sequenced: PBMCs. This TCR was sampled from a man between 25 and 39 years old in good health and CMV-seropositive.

For the CDR3, the DNA is TGTGCCGGGGGCCGGAGCCTCGGCGGGGAGCTGTTTTTT. Translation: CAGGRSLGGELFF. V gene TRBV5-4 combines with J gene TRBJ2-2; D is perhaps TRBD1 (6 bases). The germline V gene has CDR1 SGHNT and CDR2 YYREEE (reference sequence). Trimming took off 10 bases at V and 7 bases at J, with 17 bases between the two ends. There are 13 residues in the CDR3.